Each of the 23 T cell receptor beta chains below was sequenced from the same sample in a study of blood T cell repertoires in COVID-19 (dated by TCRdb to the early 2020s). Library prep was done by the immunoSEQ multiplex PCR assay. TCRdb carries this immuneACCESS record with in-frame sequences only. Its versions omit some clonotypes, under half of them owing to an unresolved V gene in the studies checked, with the rest unexplained. The sample profile shows 200,000 or so clones; 79% of them were found once. Approximately 15% of the sample is held by the ten biggest clonotypes. Sequencing was performed on peripheral blood. Receptor source: a man aged 60 to 75 with active or convalescent COVID-19.

This chain connects TRBV5-5 to TRBJ2-1; D is undetermined. Trimming stripped 4 bases from V and 2 bases from J, with 4 bases between. CDR3 length: 12 residues. CDR1 and CDR2 from the germline V gene are SGHKS and YYEKEE (reference sequence). This CDR3 reads CASSPTYNEQFF. The CDR3 bases are TGTGCCAGCAGCCCCACCTACAATGAGCAGTTCTTC.

The V gene is TRBV6-2 or TRBV6-3, the J gene TRBJ2-7; D perhaps matches TRBD1 (6 bases). Trimming left V 5 bases short and J 6 bases short, with 23 bases between. Germline V gives CDR1 MNHEY, CDR2 SVGEGT. CDR3 length: 16 residues. CDR3: CASSTSTGGRFGEQYF. The DNA for the CDR3 is TGTGCCAGCAGTACCTCGACAGGTGGTCGCTTCGGCGAGCAGTACTTC.

The chain recombines TRBV29-1 with TRBJ2-5; the match to TRBD2 covers 7 bases. V gave up 7 bases and J gave up 0 bases; unmatched junction bases: 5. The CDR3 is 13 residues long. CDR1 and CDR2 from the germline V gene are SQVTM and ANQGSEA. The CDR3 sequence: CSASLANQETQYF. As DNA, the CDR3 is TGCAGCGCCTCACTAGCGAACCAAGAGACCCAGTACTTC.

The rearrangement joins TRBV5-1 to TRBJ2-5, with D possibly TRBD2 on 6 matching bases. The V gene's germline CDR1 is SGHRS and CDR2 YFSETQ. CDR3 length equals 16 residues. V lost 2 bases to trimming and J lost 4 bases, with 18 bases between them. CDR3 coding DNA: TGCGCCAGCAGCTTCTCCGGAAGACTAGACCCAGAGACCCAGTACTTC. Translating gives CASSFSGRLDPETQYF.

This clone was seen more than once but under ten times. The chain is built from TRBV4-2 and TRBJ2-1, with 9 nucleotides matching TRBD2. V was pared by 1 base and J by 3 bases, with 7 bases of the junction left unmatched. The CDR3 sequence is 17 residues long. Germline assignment: CDR1 LGHNA and CDR2 YNFKEQ. CDR3 in amino acids: CASSQASGETIYNEQFF. The DNA for the CDR3 is TGTGCCAGCAGCCAAGCTAGCGGGGAAACCATCTACAATGAGCAGTTCTTC.

V gene TRBV10-3 combines with J gene TRBJ2-5, with 13 bases lining up with TRBD2. The germline V gene has CDR1 ENHRY and CDR2 SYGVKD. The length of the CDR3 is 15 residues. The junction had 10 bases not matched to a gene; V was cut back by 10 bases and J by 5 bases. This chain's CDR3 is CATRLTSGRGETQYF. The CDR3, as DNA: TGTGCCACTCGCTTAACTAGCGGGAGGGGTGAGACCCAGTACTTC.

CDR3 sequence reads: CASSINSGKETQYF. The CDR3 DNA reads TGTGCCAGTAGTATCAATAGCGGGAAAGAGACCCAGTACTTC. The chain joins TRBV19 to TRBJ2-5; TRBD2 matches at 8 bases. Germline V gene lookup returns CDR1 LNHDA and CDR2 SQIVND (reference sequence). The CDR3 length is 14 residues. V was pared by 3 bases and J by 3 bases, with 3 bases of the junction left unmatched.

CDR3 bases: TGTGCCAGCAGCTTAGATCCCCTCTGGGCGGGGACCCCAGAGACCCAGTACTTC. It specifies CASSLDPLWAGTPETQYF. The chain combines TRBV7-6 with TRBJ2-5; possible D gene TRBD2, 6 bases. With 1 base removed from V and 4 bases from J, the gap between germline ends came to 22 bases. The CDR3 has 18 amino acids. Germline CDR1 and CDR2: SGHVS and FNYEAQ.

The chain carries TRBV6-5 and TRBJ2-2; the D gene is possibly TRBD2 (5 bases). V was pared by 7 bases and J by 1 base, with 10 bases between. The CDR3 is made up of 14 amino acids. Germline V gene lookup returns CDR1 MNHEY and CDR2 SVGAGI. The CDR3 bases are TGTGCCAGCAAACTAGGGCTGAACACCGGGGAGCTGTTTTTT. This sequence encodes CASKLGLNTGELFF.

The CDR3 sequence is CASSLVTGAYEQYF. Here the CDR3 DNA reads TGTGCCAGCAGCTTAGTAACGGGAGCCTACGAGCAGTACTTC. The V call is TRBV7-2, the J call TRBJ2-7; D might be TRBD2 (6 bases). Trimming stripped 1 base from V and 2 bases from J, with 9 bases between. CDR1 and CDR2 from the germline V gene are SGHTA and FQGNSA. CDR3 length: 14 residues.

This clone was seen more than once but under ten times. The rearrangement uses TRBV29-1 and TRBJ2-3; 10 bases align to TRBD2. The germline V gene encodes CDR1 SQVTM and CDR2 ANQGSEA. This CDR3 contains 14 residues. Losses at the gene ends were 5 bases for V and 1 base for J; bases not matched to a gene: 3. The DNA for the CDR3 is TGCAGCGTTACTAGCGGGGCCGGCACAGATACGCAGTATTTT. Its translation: CSVTSGAGTDTQYF.

The chain couples TRBV5-1 to TRBJ2-3; the match to TRBD2 covers 8 bases. Germline V gene sequence: CDR1 SGHRS, CDR2 YFSETQ. Trimming at V came to 2 bases and at J to 6 bases, leaving 2 bases not matched to a gene. The CDR3 is made up of 13 amino acids. In DNA, the CDR3 is TGCGCCAGCAGCTTCGGGGGGGCGGATACGCAGTATTTT. It codes for CASSFGGADTQYF. Full variable domain (outside the CDR3, taken from reference TRBV5-1 and TRBJ2-3): KAGVTQTPRYLIKTRGQQVTLSCSPISGHRSVSWYQQTPGQGLQFLFEYFSETQRNKGNFPGRFSGRQFSNSRSEMNVSTLELGDSALYLCASSFGGADTQYFGPGTRLTVL.

The chain joins TRBV28 to TRBJ1-5, with a tentative D call TRBD1 (5 bases). The V gene lost 4 bases and the J gene lost 1 base, with 8 bases spanning the gap. Per the germline V gene, CDR1 is MDHEN and CDR2 is SYDVKM. This CDR3 is 14 amino acids long. The CDR3 DNA is TGTGCCAGCAGTTGGGGCCTGAGCAATCAGCCCCAGCATTTT. Its protein is CASSWGLSNQPQHF.

This clone was counted only a few times. The V and J genes are TRBV5-1 and TRBJ2-3; 7 bases are shared with TRBD2. The CDR3 is made up of 16 amino acids. Germline V gives CDR1 SGHRS, CDR2 YFSETQ. J was trimmed by 1 base and V by 4 bases; bases with no gene match: 9. The CDR3 region has the DNA TGCGCCAGCAGCGGGGACCCCGGACTAGGCACAGATACGCAGTATTTT. Translating gives CASSGDPGLGTDTQYF. The entire variable domain, with the rest obtained from reference TRBV5-1 and TRBJ2-3, is as follows: KAGVTQTPRYLIKTRGQQVTLSCSPISGHRSVSWYQQTPGQGLQFLFEYFSETQRNKGNFPGRFSGRQFSNSRSEMNVSTLELGDSALYLCASSGDPGLGTDTQYFGPGTRLTVL.

The chain couples TRBV4-2 to TRBJ2-4; the D is unclear. V was clipped by 0 bases and J by 0 bases, with 9 bases between them. This CDR3 has 16 amino acids. The V gene's germline CDR1 is LGHNA and CDR2 YNFKEQ. The DNA for the CDR3 is TGTGCCAGCAGCCAAGATCTGAGGTTAGCCAAAAACATTCAGTACTTC. Protein: CASSQDLRLAKNIQYF.

This clone has only a few counts. This chain's CDR3 is CSVGQKTNYGYTF. CDR3 bases: TGCAGCGTTGGACAGAAAACTAACTATGGCTACACCTTC. This sequence joins TRBV29-1 and TRBJ1-2; TRBD1 is a possible D gene (5 bases). This CDR3 comprises 13 residues. CDR1 and CDR2 (germline): SQVTM, ANQGSEA. V lost 4 bases, J lost 0 bases, and 9 bases lay in between. The whole variable domain, filled in from reference TRBV29-1 and TRBJ1-2, reads SAVISQKPSRDICQRGTSLTIQCQVDSQVTMMFWYRQQPGQSLTLIATANQGSEATYESGFVIDKFPISRPNLTFSTLTVSNMSPEDSSIYLCSVGQKTNYGYTFGSGTRLTVV.

The chain links TRBV27 to TRBJ2-7, with D possibly being TRBD1 (5 bases). This CDR3 has 15 residues. Germline V gene sequence: CDR1 MNHEY, CDR2 SMNVEV (reference sequence). V was clipped by 0 bases and J by 0 bases, with 9 bases between them. DNA of the CDR3: TGTGCCAGCAGTTTATCGGGGCCACGCTCCTACGAGCAGTACTTC. Amino acid sequence: CASSLSGPRSYEQYF.

The CDR3 spells CASSIGPGNYGYTF. The CDR3 bases are TGTGCCAGTAGTATAGGGCCAGGGAACTATGGCTACACCTTC. This chain links TRBV19 with TRBJ1-2; perhaps TRBD1 as D (5 bases). Germline V CDR1 and CDR2: LNHDA, SQIVND (reference sequence). CDR3 size: 14 residues. V lost 1 base to trimming and J lost 2 bases, with 8 bases between them.

This sequence joins TRBV7-2 and TRBJ2-5; 8 nucleotides align to TRBD2. Germline lookup yields CDR1 SGHTA and CDR2 FQGNSA. The CDR3 covers 16 residues. J gave up 5 bases and V 4 bases, and 12 bases lay outside the gene matches. CDR3: CASSSYPGTRGETQYF. DNA for the CDR3: TGTGCCAGCAGCTCTTACCCCGGGACTAGGGGGGAGACCCAGTACTTC.

The chain has TRBV28 and TRBJ2-3; 8 bases map to TRBD2. Per germline, CDR1 MDHEN and CDR2 SYDVKM. The length of the CDR3 is 16 residues. Trimming removed 3 bases from V and 0 bases from J; junction bases left unmatched: 5. The CDR3 DNA reads TGTGCCAGCAGTTTTTTGGCTAGCGGGAGCACAGATACGCAGTATTTT. It translates to CASSFLASGSTDTQYF.

The chain couples TRBV5-5 to TRBJ1-2; D gene uncertain. Deletions cut 1 base from V and 2 bases from J, with 9 bases between. Germline V gene data show CDR1 as SGHKS and CDR2 as YYEKEE (reference sequence). There are 14 residues in the CDR3. CDR3 amino acids: CASSLSAWNYGYTF. The CDR3 nucleotides read TGTGCCAGCAGCTTGAGCGCGTGGAACTATGGCTACACCTTC.

The chain employs TRBV7-6 and TRBJ2-3; 10 nucleotides align to TRBD2. The CDR3 covers 15 residues. Per germline, CDR1 SGHVS and CDR2 FNYEAQ. Trimming removed 2 bases from V and 3 bases from J; junction bases left unmatched: 2. The CDR3 DNA reads as TGTGCCAGCAGCTTATTAGCGGGAGGTACAGATACGCAGTATTTT. It codes for CASSLLAGGTDTQYF. Complete variable domain (other parts from reference TRBV7-6 and TRBJ2-3): GAGVSQSPRYKVTKRGQDVALRCDPISGHVSLYWYRQALGQGPEFLTYFNYEAQQDKSGLPNDRFSAERPEGSISTLTIQRTEQRDSAMYRCASSLLAGGTDTQYFGPGTRLTVL.

CDR3 in amino acids: CASSPLGELFF. The CDR3 DNA is TGTGCCAGCAGCCCGTTAGGGGAGCTGTTTTTT. The V call is TRBV12-3 or TRBV12-4, the J call TRBJ2-2; no definite D call. The CDR3 is 11 residues long. The V gene lost 6 bases and the J gene lost 8 bases, with 7 bases spanning the gap.